This T cell receptor beta chain was obtained from a study of CD8+ T cells in alopecia areata. Regarding treatment: oral pan-JAK inhibitor, 5-10 mg twice daily. Alopecia areata patients had lesional scalp punch biopsies and peripheral blood taken from them. V gave up 5 bases and J gave up 1 base; unmatched junction bases: 3. The CDR3 spans 15 residues. Germline V gives CDR1 LNHDA, CDR2 SQIVND (reference sequence). Extracted RNA was reverse transcribed into cDNA, the sequencing template. Generated by immunoSEQ multiplex PCR, the TCRdb table keeps only in-frame clones and is missing some. Of some 170,000 clones listed, about three fifths are singletons.

This TCR was recovered from a human donor with alopecia areata. Material: CD4+ T cells sorted from blood, obtained at approximately week 61, from a patient treated with tofacitinib. The chain has TRBV19 and TRBJ2-1; 9 bases match TRBD1. In DNA, the CDR3 is TGTGCCAGTAGTCGGGGACAGGGATCCTACAATGAGCAGTTCTTC. This sequence encodes CASSRGQGSYNEQFF.